The TCR beta chain described here comes from a study of shared clonotypes between healthy human individuals. Study-wide findings and caveats: Naive subsets, compared against memory subsets, generally had larger estimated richness values.

With respect to this clone: What it recognizes is unknown. The sample contains more than one DNA sequence encoding this CDR3.

This table comes from immunoSEQ multiplex PCR, and its TCRdb copy is limited to in-frame clones, with some not included. The data contain roughly 2.2 million clones, over 90% of them singletons. This CDR3 contains 15 residues. V dropped 4 bases and J dropped 3 bases, with 15 bases sitting between them. Germline V gene sequence: CDR1 MDHEN, CDR2 SYDVKM. This sequence was found in a man aged 18-30 years in good health. Some clones in this sample may be carry-over from other donors' samples. V gene TRBV28 combines with J gene TRBJ1-2, with D perhaps TRBD1 (5 bases). The sequenced sample was naive CD4+ T cells from PBMCs. Subset indicated: CD45RA+ positively selected. The CDR3 sequence: CASSSPGQGDYGYTF. In DNA, the CDR3 is TGTGCCAGCAGTTCTCCGGGGCAGGGCGACTATGGCTACACCTTC.